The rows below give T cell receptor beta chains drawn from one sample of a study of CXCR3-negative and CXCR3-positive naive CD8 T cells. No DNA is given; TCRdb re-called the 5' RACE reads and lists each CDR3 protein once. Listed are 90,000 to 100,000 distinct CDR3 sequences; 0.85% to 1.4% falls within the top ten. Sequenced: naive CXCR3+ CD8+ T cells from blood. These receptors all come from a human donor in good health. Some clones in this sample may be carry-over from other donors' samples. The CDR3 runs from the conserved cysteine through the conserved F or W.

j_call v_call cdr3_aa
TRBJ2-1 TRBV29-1 CSVATSYNEQFF
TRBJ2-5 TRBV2 CASMAYGETQYF
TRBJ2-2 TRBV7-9 CASSPGLVLSGELFF
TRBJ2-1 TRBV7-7 CASSQDTYSYNEQFF
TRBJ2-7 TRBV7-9 CASSPVAAYEQYF
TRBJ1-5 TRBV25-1 CASSETGYVQPQHF
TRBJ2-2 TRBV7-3 CASSSPMDGELFF
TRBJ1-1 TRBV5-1 CASSLDSQNTEAFF
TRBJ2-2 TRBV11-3 CASSLVRGGGDTGELFF
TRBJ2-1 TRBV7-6 CASSLVWGKSYNEQFF
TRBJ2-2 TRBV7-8 CASILGQGNTGELFF
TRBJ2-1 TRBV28 CASSLSSSFGYNEQFF
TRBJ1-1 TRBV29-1 CSVDMGRPSSTEAFF
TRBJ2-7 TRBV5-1 CVSSPPWDPGYEQYF
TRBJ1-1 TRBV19 CASTTVREAFF
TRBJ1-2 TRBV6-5 CASSYSPGNYGYTF
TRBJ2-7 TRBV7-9 CASSPVARTTSYEQYF
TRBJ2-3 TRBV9 CASSVGGEDTQYF
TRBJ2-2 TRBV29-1 CSVGAGLAANPNTGELFF
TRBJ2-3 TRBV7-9 CASSPPVVELNTQYF
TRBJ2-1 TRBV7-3 CASSPDQGSSYNEQFF
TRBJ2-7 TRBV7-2 CASSLVARSPSYEQYF
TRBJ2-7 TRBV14 CASSPQASGGEQYF
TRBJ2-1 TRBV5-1 CASSLTSGGINEQFF
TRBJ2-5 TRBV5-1 CASSLAVKAQETQYF
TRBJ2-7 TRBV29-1 CSVEVAGSSYEQYF
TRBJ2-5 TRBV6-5 CASSYGVAGRPQETQYF
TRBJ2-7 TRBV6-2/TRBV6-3 CASSPGGEYEQYF
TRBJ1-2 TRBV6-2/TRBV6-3 CASSYPGSYTF
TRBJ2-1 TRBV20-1 CSASLLWLSYEQFF
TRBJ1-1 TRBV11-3 CASSLLPAAVYSGDTEAFF
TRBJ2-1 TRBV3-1 CASSQGSGTVEEQFF
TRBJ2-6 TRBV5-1 CASSPPRGHETGANVLTF
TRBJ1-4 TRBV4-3 CASSQDVGGGVEKLFF
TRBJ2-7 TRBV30 CACDLGLAGYEQYF
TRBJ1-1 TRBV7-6 CASSELVGPTEAFF
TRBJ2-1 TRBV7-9 CASSILDMGLYNEQFF
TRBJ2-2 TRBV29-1 CSVRQGSTGELFF
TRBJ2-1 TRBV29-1 CSVGTLNEQFF
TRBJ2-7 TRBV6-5 CASAHDAYEQYF
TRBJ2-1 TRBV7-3 CASSLWPSSGPTYNEQFF
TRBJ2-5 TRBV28 CASRGSSQETQYF
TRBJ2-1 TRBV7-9 CASRSGLTDLGSYNEQFF
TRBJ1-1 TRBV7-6 CASSLGDRLNTEAFF
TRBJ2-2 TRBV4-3 CASSQDRLVYTGELFF
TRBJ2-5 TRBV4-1 CASSQEGNQETQYF
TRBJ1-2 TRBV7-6 CASSLEVSLETGNYGYTF
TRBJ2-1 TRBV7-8 CASSAINEQFF